Listed below are T cell receptor beta chains from one sample, sequenced in a study of cytomegalovirus exposure and HLA in healthy donors. Generated by immunoSEQ multiplex PCR, the TCRdb table keeps only in-frame clones and is missing some. The listing contains more than 130,000 clones. The sequencing input was PBMCs. All receptors derive from a man in his forties in good health and CMV-seronegative. Each CDR3 is given with its conserved first and last residue. The D gene is left open where the match is weak.

J | V | D | CDR3 | DNA
TRBJ1-1 | TRBV11-3 | - | CASSLGGANTEAFF | TGTGCCAGCAGCTTAGGAGGCGCGAACACTGAAGCTTTCTTT
TRBJ2-1 | TRBV7-9 | - | CASSLNSNEQFF | TGTGCCAGCAGCTTAAATAGCAATGAGCAGTTCTTC
TRBJ2-1 | TRBV5-1 | TRBD2 | CASSWGGNSYNEQFF | TGCGCCAGCAGCTGGGGGGGGAATTCCTACAATGAGCAGTTCTTC
TRBJ1-5 | TRBV5-8 | - | CASSLGAGGNQPQHF | TGTGCCAGCAGCTTGGGCGCAGGGGGCAATCAGCCCCAGCATTTT
TRBJ1-2 | TRBV4-2 | TRBD1 | CASSQVGTGSSGYTF | TGTGCCAGCAGCCAAGTGGGGACAGGGTCCAGTGGCTACACCTTC
TRBJ2-3 | TRBV11-1 | TRBD1 | CASSPLDRGGTDTQYF | TGTGCCAGCAGCCCCCTGGACAGGGGGGGCACAGATACGCAGTATTTT
TRBJ1-1 | TRBV28 | - | CASSLAGERTEAFF | TGTGCCAGCAGTTTGGCAGGGGAGAGAACTGAAGCTTTCTTT
TRBJ1-5 | TRBV5-1 | - | CASSPAGIGNQPQHF | TGCGCCAGCAGCCCGGCAGGGATCGGCAATCAGCCCCAGCATTTT
TRBJ2-7 | TRBV6-5 | TRBD2 | CASSYGLSGKYEQYF | TGTGCCAGCAGTTACGGACTTAGCGGGAAATACGAGCAGTACTTC
TRBJ1-2 | TRBV10-3 | TRBD1 | CAISGDSFLGYTF | TGTGCCATCAGCGGGGACAGTTTCTTGGGCTACACCTTC
TRBJ2-6 | TRBV29-1 | - | CSVRGLYSGANVLTF | TGCAGCGTTAGAGGACTGTACTCTGGGGCCAACGTCCTGACTTTC
TRBJ1-5 | TRBV18 | - | CASSPPNRHQPQHF | TGTGCCAGCTCACCACCGAACAGACATCAGCCCCAGCATTTT
TRBJ2-3 | TRBV10-2 | TRBD2 | CASSDERGNTDTQYF | TGCGCCAGCAGTGACGAGCGGGGGAACACAGATACGCAGTATTTT
TRBJ2-1 | TRBV4-1 | TRBD1 | CASSQSPGQGINEQFF | TGCGCCAGCAGCCAATCCCCGGGACAGGGAATCAATGAGCAGTTCTTC
TRBJ2-7 | TRBV7-9 | - | CASSHPMDGDYEQYF | TGTGCCAGCAGCCACCCCATGGACGGGGACTACGAGCAGTACTTC
TRBJ2-7 | TRBV9 | TRBD2 | CASSDSGGSLDEQYF | TGTGCCAGCAGCGACAGCGGGGGGTCCCTCGACGAGCAGTACTTC
TRBJ2-5 | TRBV19 | TRBD2 | CASRGLAETQETQYF | TGTGCCAGTAGAGGGCTAGCGGAGACCCAAGAGACCCAGTACTTC
TRBJ1-2 | TRBV5-6 | - | CASAPSGNGYTF | TGTGCCAGCGCCCCGTCTGGCAATGGCTACACCTTC
TRBJ2-2 | TRBV5-1 | TRBD2 | CASSLGTSGSTGELFF | TGCGCCAGCAGCTTGGGGACTAGCGGTTCCACCGGGGAGCTGTTTTTT
TRBJ2-7 | TRBV11-2 | - | CASSTTGTLSDEQYF | TGTGCCAGCAGCACAACAGGGACGCTTAGTGACGAGCAGTACTTC
TRBJ2-7 | TRBV28 | TRBD2 | CASSLSGGGGEQYF | TGTGCCAGCAGCTTATCGGGGGGTGGGGGCGAGCAGTACTTC
TRBJ1-3 | TRBV6-6 | - | CASSYSRSPNTIYF | TGTGCCAGCAGTTACTCCCGGAGCCCAAACACCATATATTTT
TRBJ2-3 | TRBV2 | - | CASRADSTDTQYF | TGTGCCAGCAGGGCGGATTCCACAGATACGCAGTATTTT
TRBJ1-4 | TRBV29-1 | - | CSAAGGDGKLFF | TGCAGCGCCGCAGGAGGGGACGGAAAACTGTTTTTT
TRBJ1-4 | TRBV9 | TRBD1 | CASSVGVGQGTKLFF | TGTGCCAGCAGCGTAGGGGTGGGACAGGGGACTAAACTGTTTTTT
TRBJ1-5 | TRBV19 | TRBD1 | CASETGGNQPQHF | TGTGCCAGTGAGACAGGGGGAAATCAGCCCCAGCATTTT
TRBJ2-7 | TRBV10-3 | - | CAISVDGHYEQYF | TGTGCCATCAGTGTGGACGGACACTACGAGCAGTACTTC
TRBJ2-6 | TRBV2 | TRBD1 | CASSGDRVSLSGANVLTF | TGTGCCAGCAGTGGGGACAGGGTGAGCCTCTCTGGGGCCAACGTCCTGACTTTC
TRBJ1-6 | TRBV18 | TRBD1 | CASSGQGLQGVSPLHF | TGTGCCAGCTCAGGACAGGGGCTGCAAGGAGTTTCACCCCTCCACTTT
TRBJ2-7 | TRBV6-5 | TRBD1 | CASSRDRALSYEQYF | TGTGCCAGCAGTCGGGACAGGGCCCTTTCCTACGAGCAGTACTTC
TRBJ2-7 | TRBV7-5 | - | CVRSLGFRGYEQYF | TGTGTCAGAAGCTTAGGGTTCAGGGGCTACGAGCAGTACTTC
TRBJ1-2 | TRBV7-3 | - | CASSFFPQGGYTF | TGTGCCAGCAGTTTTTTCCCCCAGGGTGGCTACACCTTC
TRBJ2-7 | TRBV5-6 | - | CASSGGGPFTYEQYF | TGTGCCAGCAGCGGGGGGGGGCCGTTTACCTACGAGCAGTACTTC
TRBJ1-2 | TRBV5-4 | - | CASSSGGSFRSGYTF | TGTGCCAGCAGCTCCGGGGGATCCTTTAGGTCTGGCTACACCTTC
TRBJ2-5 | TRBV25-1 | TRBD1 | CASSKAGTGGETQYF | TGTGCCAGCAGTAAAGCCGGGACAGGGGGCGAGACCCAGTACTTC